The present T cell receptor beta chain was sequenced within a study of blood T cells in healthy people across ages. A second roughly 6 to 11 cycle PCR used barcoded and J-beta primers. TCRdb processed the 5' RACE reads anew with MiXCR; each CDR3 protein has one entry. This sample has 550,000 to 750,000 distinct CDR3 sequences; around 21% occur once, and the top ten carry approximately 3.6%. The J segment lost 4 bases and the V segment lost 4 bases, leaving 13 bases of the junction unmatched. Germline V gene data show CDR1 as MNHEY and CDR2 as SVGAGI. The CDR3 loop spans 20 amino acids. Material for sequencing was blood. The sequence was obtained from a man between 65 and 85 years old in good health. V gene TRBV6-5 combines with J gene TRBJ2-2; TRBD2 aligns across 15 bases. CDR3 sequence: CASSSWTSGRADSATGELFF. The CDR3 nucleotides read TGTGCCAGCAGTTCCTGGACTAGCGGGAGGGCCGATTCTGCCACCGGGGAGCTGTTTTTT.